Following are 14 T cell receptor beta chains from one sample sequenced in a study of OX40 agonist ivuxolimab in advanced cancers. The method was immunoSEQ multiplex PCR; TCRdb's version includes in-frame clones alone and lacks a portion of them. Of fewer than 35,000 clones listed, about 86% are singletons. The sample was CD4+ or CD8+ T cells sorted from blood, taken in a trial of the OX40 agonist ivuxolimab. Every receptor here comes from an adult with an advanced solid tumor such as melanoma, head and neck, liver or kidney cancer.

The chain has TRBV4-1 and TRBJ1-2; TRBD1 might be the D (6 bases). The CDR3 is 14 residues long. V was trimmed by 4 bases and J by 3 bases, leaving 12 bases between them. Germline CDR1 is MGHRA and CDR2 is YSYEKL. CDR3 bases: TGCGCCAGCAGCCGCGCAGGGGTTGACTATGGCTACACCTTC. Amino acids: CASSRAGVDYGYTF.

The V gene is TRBV9, the J gene TRBJ2-7; 8 nucleotides match TRBD1. V was pared by 2 bases and J by 2 bases, with 6 bases of the junction left unmatched. The CDR3 covers 15 residues. Per the germline V gene, CDR1 is SGDLS and CDR2 is YYNGEE. The CDR3, as DNA: TGTGCCAGCAGCGTGACCGACAGGGGAACCTACGAGCAGTACTTC. Residues: CASSVTDRGTYEQYF.

The chain carries TRBV27 and TRBJ1-2; TRBD1 agrees at 8 bases. The CDR3 runs to 16 residues. CDR1 and CDR2 (germline): MNHEY, SMNVEV (reference sequence). Trimming cost V 5 bases and J 4 bases; bases outside gene matches: 12. The DNA for the CDR3 is TGTGCCAGCAGTCCGTCCGGGACAGGAGGCTTCTATGGCTACACCTTC. Protein product: CASSPSGTGGFYGYTF.

This chain links TRBV29-1 with TRBJ2-7, with D maybe TRBD1 (6 bases). Germline assignment: CDR1 SQVTM and CDR2 ANQGSEA. This CDR3 has 13 residues. V was pared by 6 bases and J by 4 bases, with 16 bases between. The CDR3 sequence is CSVAGQSLYEQYF. The CDR3 DNA follows: TGCAGCGTCGCTGGACAGTCCTTATACGAGCAGTACTTC.

V gene TRBV27 combines with J gene TRBJ2-7, with 9 bases aligning to TRBD1. CDR1 and CDR2 from the germline V gene are MNHEY and SMNVEV (reference sequence). V lost 6 bases and J lost 0; bases outside the gene matches: 9. This CDR3 has 16 residues. The CDR3 nucleotides are TGTGCCAGCAGGACCCTTTCACAGGGGGCCTCCTACGAGCAGTACTTC. Translation gives CASRTLSQGASYEQYF.

This CDR3 reads CAWSSGTGGYGYTF. CDR3 bases: TGTGCCTGGAGTTCAGGGACAGGGGGCTATGGCTACACCTTC. The V and J genes are TRBV30 and TRBJ1-2; 11 bases match TRBD1. V lost 2 bases and J lost 4; bases outside the gene matches: 3. Germline V gives CDR1 GTSNPN, CDR2 SVGIG (reference sequence). The CDR3 is 14 amino acids.

This sequence joins TRBV27 and TRBJ2-7; D gene unclear. This CDR3 has 15 amino acids. V was shortened by 3 bases and J by 2 bases, with 14 bases between the two germline ends. CDR1 MNHEY and CDR2 SMNVEV come from the germline V gene (reference sequence). The CDR3 bases are TGTGCCAGCAGTTTGTCAGCACGTTGGGCCTACGAGCAGTACTTC. Amino acids: CASSLSARWAYEQYF.

The J gene is TRBJ2-1, the V gene TRBV7-8; D gene ambiguous. V gave up 5 bases and J gave up 4 bases, with 18 bases separating them. This CDR3 has 16 amino acids. CDR1 is SGHVS and CDR2 is FQNEAQ in the germline V gene. The CDR3 protein is CASSQKFGGDYNEQFF. CDR3 bases: TGTGCCAGCAGCCAAAAATTTGGCGGAGATTACAATGAGCAGTTCTTC.

To note about this clone: With only one base between it and a far larger clone, this is likely a read error. Other nucleotide sequences in the sample specify the same CDR3. The chain carries TRBV4-1 and TRBJ2-7, with TRBD1 as a possible D gene (5 bases). The germline V gene encodes CDR1 MGHRA and CDR2 YSYEKL. Trimming pared 1 base from V and 2 bases from J, leaving 9 bases between. The CDR3 sequence is 14 residues long. As DNA, the CDR3 is TGCGCCAGCAGCCAAGGGACATCCCCCTACGAGCAGTACTTC. It translates to CASSQGTSPYEQYF.

This chain joins TRBV6-5 and TRBJ2-7, with D perhaps TRBD1 (5 bases). CDR1 is MNHEY, CDR2 SVGAGI, per germline. The CDR3 sequence is 14 residues long. The V end was cut by 7 bases, the J end by 4 bases, with 17 bases between. CDR3 loop: CASKNLQDEYEQYF. The CDR3 nucleotides are TGTGCCAGCAAAAATCTACAGGACGAATACGAGCAGTACTTC.

The chain employs TRBV7-9 and TRBJ2-3; unclear D gene. The CDR3 consists of 11 residues. The germline V gene encodes CDR1 SEHNR and CDR2 FQNEAQ (reference sequence). Between the trimmed V and J ends, which lost 7 bases and 3 bases, there was a span of 5 bases. The CDR3 loop reads CASTPTDTQYF. The CDR3 DNA follows: TGTGCCAGCACGCCTACAGATACGCAGTATTTT.

The chain carries TRBV7-9 and TRBJ2-4; TRBD2 matches 11 bases. The CDR3 runs 18 residues. Germline assignment: CDR1 SEHNR and CDR2 FQNEAQ (reference sequence). J gave up 8 bases and V 1 base, and 13 bases lay outside the gene matches. DNA for the CDR3: TGTGCCAGCAGCTTAGGAGTCGTAGCGGGAGGGCCGGGAGACATTCAGTACTTC. Encoded protein: CASSLGVVAGGPGDIQYF.

This chain uses TRBV11-3 with TRBJ1-5; D ambiguous. V lost 5 bases and J lost 1, with 12 bases in between. This CDR3 contains 15 residues. Germline CDR1 SGHNT, CDR2 YENEEA. In DNA, the CDR3 is TGTGCCAGCAGCATCCGGGTCGGCAGCAATCAGCCCCAGCATTTT. It specifies CASSIRVGSNQPQHF.

This clone was observed once. The chain recombines TRBV10-3 with TRBJ2-7, with no clear D. Per the germline V gene, CDR1 is ENHRY and CDR2 is SYGVKD. This CDR3 is 15 amino acids long. V shed 2 bases and J shed 3 bases, with 14 bases lying between them. This CDR3 reads CAISEDPKDGYEQYF. In DNA form, the CDR3 reads TGTGCCATCAGTGAGGATCCCAAGGACGGCTACGAGCAGTACTTC.